This T cell receptor beta chain emerged from a study of blood T cells in healthy people across ages. Study-wide results and limits: Bulk PBMC profiling left naive and antigen-experienced comparisons inconclusive. In long-lived donors, naive CD4+ cell counts and diversity exceeded those of aged donors. Donor CMV status, an unknown factor, possibly confounded changes in expanded clonotypes.

In regard to this clonotype: What it binds is not known.

Germline CDR1 SGHTA, CDR2 FQGNSA. The CDR3 length is 18 residues. The ends lost 5 bases at V and 3 bases at J; junction bases unmatched: 16. With a J-beta primer mix and a sample-barcoded 5' primer, a second PCR ran 7 to 11 cycles. The template-switch adaptor was a 5' adaptor with 12 random nucleotides. It tagged each cDNA molecule. TCRdb recomputed calls from the 5' RACE reads with MiXCR, one row per CDR3 protein. The data show about 640,000 distinct CDR3 sequences, under 65% seen once. The chain joins TRBV7-2 to TRBJ2-4, with TRBD1 identical over 7 bases. Sequencing was carried out using blood. The clonotype comes from a man between 60 and 75 years old in good health. The CDR3 DNA is TGTGCCAGCAGCCATTTGGGCGGACAGGCCTACGTCAAAAACATTCAGTACTTC. This sequence encodes CASSHLGGQAYVKNIQYF.